This T cell receptor beta chain came from a study of blood T cell repertoires in COVID-19. Method: immunoSEQ multiplex PCR; TCRdb's copy keeps in-frame clones and lacks some. The data hold 250,000 to 350,000 clones, with roughly 92% observed a single time. V was clipped by 6 bases and J by 0 bases, with 11 bases between them. The CDR3 runs 15 residues. CDR1 is SEHNR, CDR2 FQNEAQ, per germline (reference sequence). This receptor was obtained from a woman aged 30 to 39 with COVID-19, enrolled during active disease. Sequencing used peripheral blood. The rearrangement links TRBV7-9 to TRBJ1-4, with D tentatively TRBD1 (6 bases). CDR3 sequence: CASSFTGSTNEKLFF. Here the CDR3 DNA reads TGTGCCAGCAGTTTCACAGGGTCAACTAATGAAAAACTGTTTTTT.